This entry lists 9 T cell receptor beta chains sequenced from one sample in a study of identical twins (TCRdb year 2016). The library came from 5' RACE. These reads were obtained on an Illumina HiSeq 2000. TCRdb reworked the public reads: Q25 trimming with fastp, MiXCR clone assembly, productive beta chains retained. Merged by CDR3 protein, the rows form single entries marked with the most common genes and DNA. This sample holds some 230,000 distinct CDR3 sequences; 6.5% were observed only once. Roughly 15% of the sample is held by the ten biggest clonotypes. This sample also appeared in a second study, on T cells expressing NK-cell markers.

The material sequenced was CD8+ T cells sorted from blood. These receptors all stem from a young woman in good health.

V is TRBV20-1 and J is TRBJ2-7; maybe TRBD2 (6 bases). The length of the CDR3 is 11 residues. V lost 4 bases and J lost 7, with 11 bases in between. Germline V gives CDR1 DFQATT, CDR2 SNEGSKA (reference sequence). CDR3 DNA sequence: TGCAGTGCTAATGAGGGGAGGGAGCAGTACTTC. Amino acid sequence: CSANEGREQYF.

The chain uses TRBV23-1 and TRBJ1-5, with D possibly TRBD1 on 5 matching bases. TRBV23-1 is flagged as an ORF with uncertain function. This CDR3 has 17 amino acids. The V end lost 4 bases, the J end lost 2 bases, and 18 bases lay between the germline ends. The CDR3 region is CASSPYELGPGNQPQHF. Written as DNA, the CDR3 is TGCGCCAGCAGTCCCTACGAGTTGGGGCCCGGCAATCAGCCCCAGCATTTT.

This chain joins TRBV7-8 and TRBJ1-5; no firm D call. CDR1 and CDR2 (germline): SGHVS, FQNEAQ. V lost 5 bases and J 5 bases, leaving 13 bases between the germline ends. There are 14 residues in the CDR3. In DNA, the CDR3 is TGTGCCAGCAGCCTCCGGCGGATGGATCAGCCCCAGCATTTT. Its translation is CASSLRRMDQPQHF.

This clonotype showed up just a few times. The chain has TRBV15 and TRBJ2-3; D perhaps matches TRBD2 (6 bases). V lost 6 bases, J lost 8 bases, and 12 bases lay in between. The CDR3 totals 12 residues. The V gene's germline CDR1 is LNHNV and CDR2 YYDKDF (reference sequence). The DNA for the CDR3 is TGTGCCACCAGTAACGGGCGGGGTACGCAGTATTTT. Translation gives CATSNGRGTQYF. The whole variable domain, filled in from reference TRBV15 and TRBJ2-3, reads DAMVIQNPRYQVTQFGKPVTLSCSQTLNHNVMYWYQQKSSQAPKLLFHYYDKDFNNEADTPDNFQSRRPNTSFCFLDIRSPGLGDTAMYLCATSNGRGTQYFGPGTRLTVL.

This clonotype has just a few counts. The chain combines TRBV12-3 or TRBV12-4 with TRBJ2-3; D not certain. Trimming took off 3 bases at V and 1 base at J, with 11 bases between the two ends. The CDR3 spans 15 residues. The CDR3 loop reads CASSFSPSGTDTQYF. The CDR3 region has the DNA TGTGCCAGCAGTTTTAGCCCGTCGGGCACAGATACGCAGTATTTT.

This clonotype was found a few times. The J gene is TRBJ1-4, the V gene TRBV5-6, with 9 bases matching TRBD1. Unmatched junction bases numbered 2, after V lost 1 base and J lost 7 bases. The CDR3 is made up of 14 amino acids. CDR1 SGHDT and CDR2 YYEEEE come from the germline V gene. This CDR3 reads CASSLRTGAEKLFF. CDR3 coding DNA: TGTGCCAGCAGCTTGCGGACAGGGGCTGAAAAACTGTTTTTT. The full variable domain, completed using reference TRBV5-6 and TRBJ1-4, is DAGVTQSPTHLIKTRGQQVTLRCSPKSGHDTVSWYQQALGQGPQFIFQYYEEEERQRGNFPDRFSGHQFPNYSSELNVNALLLGDSALYLCASSLRTGAEKLFFGSGTQLSVL.

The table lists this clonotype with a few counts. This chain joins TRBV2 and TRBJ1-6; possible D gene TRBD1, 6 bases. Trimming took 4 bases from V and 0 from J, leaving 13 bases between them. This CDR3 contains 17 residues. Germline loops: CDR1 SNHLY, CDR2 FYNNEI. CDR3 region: CASSVNEDSSYNSPLHF. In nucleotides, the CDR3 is TGTGCCAGCAGTGTTAATGAGGACAGCTCCTATAATTCACCCCTCCACTTT.

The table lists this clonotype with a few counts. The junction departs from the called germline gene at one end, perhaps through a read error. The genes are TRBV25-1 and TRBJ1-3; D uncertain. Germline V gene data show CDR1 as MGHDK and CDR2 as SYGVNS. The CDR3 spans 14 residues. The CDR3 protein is CASSEQFSGNTIYF. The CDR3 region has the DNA TGTGCCAGCAGTGAACAGTTCTCTGGAAACACCATATACTTT.

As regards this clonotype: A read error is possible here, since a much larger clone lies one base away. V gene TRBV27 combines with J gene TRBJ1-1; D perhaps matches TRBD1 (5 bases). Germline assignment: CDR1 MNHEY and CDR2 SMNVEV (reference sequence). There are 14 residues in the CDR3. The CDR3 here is CASSLKQVYTEALF. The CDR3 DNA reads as TGTGCCAGCAGTTTAAAACAGGTTTACACTGAAGCTCTCTTT.